This record concerns one TCR beta chain sequence. Here immunoSEQ multiplex PCR was the method, and the copy in TCRdb shows in-frame clones only, minus some. The sample holds hundreds of thousands of clones, around 89% seen once. This sample was included in a study of shared T cell receptors in the human thymus. Per germline, CDR1 DFQATT and CDR2 SNEGSKA (reference sequence). This CDR3 region has 11 residues. V lost 1 base, J lost 11 bases, and 10 bases lay in between. The same sample was also studied in work on human thymus T cells.

Sample: thymocytes. This receptor was obtained from a boy under two years old with a congenital heart defect. The rearrangement uses TRBV20-1 and TRBJ2-3; the D is unclear. CDR3 coding DNA: TGCAGTGCTAGAGGGCTAGGAGAGCAGTATTTT. This translates into CSARGLGEQYF.